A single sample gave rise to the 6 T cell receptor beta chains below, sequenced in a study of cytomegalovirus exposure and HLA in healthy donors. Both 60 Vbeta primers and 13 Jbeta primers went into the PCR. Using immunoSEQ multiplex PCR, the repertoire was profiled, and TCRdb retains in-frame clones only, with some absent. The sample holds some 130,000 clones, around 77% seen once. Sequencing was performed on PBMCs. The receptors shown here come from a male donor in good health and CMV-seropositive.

The CDR3: CSAEVHLAKNIQYF. In DNA form, the CDR3 reads TGCAGCGCTGAGGTACATTTAGCCAAAAACATTCAGTACTTC. The V call is TRBV29-1, the J call TRBJ2-4, with no clear D. The CDR3 has 14 residues. The V gene lost 7 bases and the J gene lost 0 bases, with 13 bases spanning the gap. Germline V gene lookup returns CDR1 SQVTM and CDR2 ANQGSEA.

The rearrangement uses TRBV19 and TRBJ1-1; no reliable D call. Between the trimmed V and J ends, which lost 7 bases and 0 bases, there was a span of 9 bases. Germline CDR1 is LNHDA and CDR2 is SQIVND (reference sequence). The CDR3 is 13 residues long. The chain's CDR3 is CASTENMNTEAFF. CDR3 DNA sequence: TGTGCCAGTACCGAGAATATGAACACTGAAGCTTTCTTT.

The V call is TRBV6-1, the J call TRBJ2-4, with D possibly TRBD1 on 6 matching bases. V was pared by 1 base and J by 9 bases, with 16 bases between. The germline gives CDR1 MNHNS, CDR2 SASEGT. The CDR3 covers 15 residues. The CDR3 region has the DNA TGTGCCAGCAGTGAAGTGACAGGTGGAAGGGGCATTCAGTACTTC. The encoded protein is CASSEVTGGRGIQYF.

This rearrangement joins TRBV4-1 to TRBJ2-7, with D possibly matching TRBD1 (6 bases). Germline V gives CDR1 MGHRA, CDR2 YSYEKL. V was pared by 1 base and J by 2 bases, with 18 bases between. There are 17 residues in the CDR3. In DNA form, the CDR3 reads TGCGCCAGCAGCCAAGGAACGACAGGTACCTTTCCCTACGAGCAGTACTTC. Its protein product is CASSQGTTGTFPYEQYF.

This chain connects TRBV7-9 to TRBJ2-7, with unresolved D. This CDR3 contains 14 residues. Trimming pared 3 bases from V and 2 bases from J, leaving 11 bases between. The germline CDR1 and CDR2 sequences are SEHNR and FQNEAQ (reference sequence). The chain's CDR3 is CASSFVGGTYEQYF. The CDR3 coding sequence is TGTGCCAGCAGCTTCGTCGGCGGTACCTACGAGCAGTACTTC.

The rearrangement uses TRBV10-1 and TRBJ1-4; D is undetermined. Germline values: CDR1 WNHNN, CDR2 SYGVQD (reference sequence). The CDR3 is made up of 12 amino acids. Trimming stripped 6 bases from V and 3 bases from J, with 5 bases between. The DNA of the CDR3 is TGCGCCAGCAGGAGGCCTAATGAAAAACTGTTTTTT. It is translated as CASRRPNEKLFF.